These T cell receptor beta chains were read from a single sample in a study of OX40 agonist ivuxolimab in advanced cancers. Sequenced by immunoSEQ multiplex PCR; TCRdb stores in-frame clones only, minus some. The data hold under 95,000 clones, with roughly nine tenths observed a single time. The sample consisted of CD4+ or CD8+ T cells sorted from blood, taken in a trial of the OX40 agonist ivuxolimab. The receptor set was obtained from an adult with an advanced solid tumor such as melanoma, head and neck, liver or kidney cancer. Both conserved end residues are part of each CDR3. A D gene is named only where the DNA matches it firmly. Where a row states a size, it is once, few, many or the class of an expanded clone; other rows omit it.

v_gene	d_gene	j_gene	abundance	CDR3aa	CDR3nt
TRBV2	-	TRBJ1-2	-	CASSEESPRNHGYTF	TGTGCCAGCAGTGAAGAAAGTCCCCGTAACCATGGCTACACCTTC
TRBV9	-	TRBJ1-1	-	CASSQPSTEPNTEAFF	TGTGCCAGCTCCCAACCCTCGACAGAACCGAACACTGAAGCTTTCTTT
TRBV25-1	TRBD2	TRBJ2-1	-	CASSVGLAGVNEQFF	TGTGCCAGCAGTGTAGGCCTAGCGGGTGTAAATGAGCAGTTCTTC
TRBV9	-	TRBJ2-1	-	CASSPRQGAISYNEQFF	TGTGCCAGCAGCCCCCGCCAAGGGGCGATATCCTACAATGAGCAGTTCTTC
TRBV5-1	-	TRBJ1-1	-	CASNADPNTEAFF	TGCGCCAGCAACGCAGACCCGAACACTGAAGCTTTCTTT
TRBV11-1	TRBD1	TRBJ2-1	-	CASRGGQVGDEQFF	TGTGCCAGCAGAGGCGGACAGGTTGGGGATGAGCAGTTCTTC
TRBV10-1	-	TRBJ2-5	once	CASSESRGGRSETQYF	TGCGCCAGCAGTGAGTCGAGGGGGGGACGGTCAGAGACCCAGTACTTC
TRBV19	-	TRBJ2-2	-	CASSKTDNTGELFF	TGTGCCAGTAGTAAGACAGATAACACCGGGGAGCTGTTTTTT
TRBV5-1	-	TRBJ2-5	-	CASSLAGAAEGTQYF	TGCGCCAGCAGCTTGGCGGGGGCTGCGGAAGGGACCCAGTACTTC
TRBV7-2	-	TRBJ2-1	-	CASSLRSNFLRVSYNEQFF	TGTGCCAGCAGCTTGAGGAGCAATTTTCTACGGGTTTCCTACAATGAGCAGTTCTTC
TRBV19	-	TRBJ1-5	-	CASIKGGSNQPQHF	TGTGCCAGTATCAAGGGAGGGAGCAATCAGCCCCAGCATTTT
TRBV5-4	TRBD1	TRBJ1-4	-	CASSSRDSDTELKLFF	TGTGCCAGCAGCAGTCGGGACAGCGATACAGAATTAAAACTGTTTTTT
TRBV19	-	TRBJ2-7	-	CASSMMEGEQYF	TGTGCCAGTAGTATGATGGAGGGTGAGCAGTACTTC
TRBV10-3	TRBD1	TRBJ1-2	-	CAGMGQGLRTF	TGTGCCGGCATGGGACAGGGGTTGAGGACCTTC
TRBV27	-	TRBJ1-6	-	CASRDRNSPLHF	TGTGCCAGCAGAGACAGAAACTCACCCCTCCACTTT
TRBV5-1	TRBD1	TRBJ1-4	-	CASSYTGGAFEKLFF	TGCGCCAGCAGCTATACAGGGGGCGCATTTGAAAAACTGTTTTTT
TRBV6-6	-	TRBJ1-1	once	CASSYPPTEAFF	TGTGCCAGCAGTTACCCCCCGACTGAAGCTTTCTTT
TRBV11-2	-	TRBJ2-7	-	CASSSSYEQYF	TGTGCCAGCAGCTCCTCCTACGAGCAGTACTTC
TRBV6-1	-	TRBJ2-5	-	CASSETRGALQETQYF	TGTGCCAGCAGTGAAACCCGCGGGGCTCTCCAAGAGACCCAGTACTTC
TRBV7-8	-	TRBJ2-5	-	CASSLMTEQETQYF	TGTGCCAGCAGCTTAATGACAGAACAAGAGACCCAGTACTTC
TRBV5-1	TRBD1	TRBJ2-5	-	CASTRTLQGMETQYF	TGCGCCAGCACCCGGACCCTACAGGGGATGGAGACCCAGTACTTC
TRBV9	TRBD1	TRBJ2-3	few	CASSVGPQGADTQYF	TGTGCCAGCAGCGTAGGTCCCCAGGGGGCAGATACGCAGTATTTT